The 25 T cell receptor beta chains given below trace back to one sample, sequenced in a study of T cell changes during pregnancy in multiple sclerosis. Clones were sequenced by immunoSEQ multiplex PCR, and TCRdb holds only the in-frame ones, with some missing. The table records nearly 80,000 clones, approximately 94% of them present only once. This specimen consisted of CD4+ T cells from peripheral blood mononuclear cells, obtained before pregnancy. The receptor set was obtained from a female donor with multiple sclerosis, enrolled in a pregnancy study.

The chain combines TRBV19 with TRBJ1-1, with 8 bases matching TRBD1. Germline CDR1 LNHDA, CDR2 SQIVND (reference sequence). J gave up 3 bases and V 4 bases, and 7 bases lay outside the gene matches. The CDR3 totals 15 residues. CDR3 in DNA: TGTGCCAGTAGTACCTCGACAGGGGCCGACACTGAAGCTTTCTTT. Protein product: CASSTSTGADTEAFF.

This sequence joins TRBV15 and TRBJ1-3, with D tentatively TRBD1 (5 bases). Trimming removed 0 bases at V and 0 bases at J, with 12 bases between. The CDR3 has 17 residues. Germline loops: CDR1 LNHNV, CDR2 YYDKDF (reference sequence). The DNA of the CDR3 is TGTGCCACCAGCAGAGACCCAGGGTCACGCTCTGGAAACACCATATATTTT. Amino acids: CATSRDPGSRSGNTIYF.

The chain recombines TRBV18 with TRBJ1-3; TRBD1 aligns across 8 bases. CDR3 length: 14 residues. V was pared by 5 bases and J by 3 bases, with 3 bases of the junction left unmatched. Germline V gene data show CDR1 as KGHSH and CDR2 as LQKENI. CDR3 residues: CASSVDRVGNTIYF. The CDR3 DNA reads TGTGCCAGCTCAGTGGACAGGGTTGGAAACACCATATATTTT.

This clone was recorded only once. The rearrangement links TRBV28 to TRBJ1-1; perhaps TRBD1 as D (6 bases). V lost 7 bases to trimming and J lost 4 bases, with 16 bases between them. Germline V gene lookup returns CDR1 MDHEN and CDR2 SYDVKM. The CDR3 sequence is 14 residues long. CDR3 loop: CASTLGGVITEAFF. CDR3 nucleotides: TGTGCCAGCACCTTAGGGGGGGTGATCACTGAAGCTTTCTTT.

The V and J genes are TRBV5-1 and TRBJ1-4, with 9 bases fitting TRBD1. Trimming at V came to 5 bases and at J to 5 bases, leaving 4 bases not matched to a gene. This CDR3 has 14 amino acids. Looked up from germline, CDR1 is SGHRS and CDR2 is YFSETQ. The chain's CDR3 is CASRIGQGNEKLFF. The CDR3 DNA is TGCGCCAGCAGGATTGGACAGGGGAATGAAAAACTGTTTTTT.

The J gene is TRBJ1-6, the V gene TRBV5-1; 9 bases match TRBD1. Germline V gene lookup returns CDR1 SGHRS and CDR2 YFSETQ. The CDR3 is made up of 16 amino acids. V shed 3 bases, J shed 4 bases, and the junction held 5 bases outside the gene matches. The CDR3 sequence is CASSSRGQGYNSPLHF. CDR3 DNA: TGCGCCAGCAGCTCCCGCGGACAGGGGTATAATTCACCCCTCCACTTT.

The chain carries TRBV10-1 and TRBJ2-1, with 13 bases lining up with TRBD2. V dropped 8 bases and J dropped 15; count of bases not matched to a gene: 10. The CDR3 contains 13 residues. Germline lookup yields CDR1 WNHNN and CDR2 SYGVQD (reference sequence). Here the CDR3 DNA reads TGCGCCAGCCGGACTAGCGGGAGTGGTCTTCGGTTCTTC. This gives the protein CASRTSGSGLRFF.

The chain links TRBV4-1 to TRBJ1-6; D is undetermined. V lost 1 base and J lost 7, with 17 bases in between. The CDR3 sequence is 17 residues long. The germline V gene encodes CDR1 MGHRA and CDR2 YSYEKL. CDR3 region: CASSQVGRITGNSPLHF. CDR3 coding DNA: TGCGCCAGCAGCCAAGTCGGAAGGATCACGGGGAATTCACCCCTCCACTTT.

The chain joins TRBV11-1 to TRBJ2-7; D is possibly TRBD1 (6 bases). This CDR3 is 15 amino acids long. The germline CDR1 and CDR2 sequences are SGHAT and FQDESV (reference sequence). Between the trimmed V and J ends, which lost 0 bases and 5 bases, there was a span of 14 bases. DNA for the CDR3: TGTGCCAGCAGCTTAGCCCAGGGGCGCGGCAACGAGCAGTACTTC. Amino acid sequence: CASSLAQGRGNEQYF. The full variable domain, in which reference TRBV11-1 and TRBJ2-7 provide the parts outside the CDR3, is EAEVAQSPRYKITEKSQAVAFWCDPISGHATLYWYRQILGQGPELLVQFQDESVVDDSQLPKDRFSAERLKGVDSTLKIQPAELGDSAMYLCASSLAQGRGNEQYFGPGTRLTVT.

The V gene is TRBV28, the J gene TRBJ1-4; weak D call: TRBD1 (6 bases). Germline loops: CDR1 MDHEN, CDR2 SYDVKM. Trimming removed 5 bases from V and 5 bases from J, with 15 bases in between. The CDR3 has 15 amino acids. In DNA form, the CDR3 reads TGTGCCAGCAGTCAAACCAGGGGCTGGAATGAAAAACTGTTTTTT. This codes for CASSQTRGWNEKLFF.

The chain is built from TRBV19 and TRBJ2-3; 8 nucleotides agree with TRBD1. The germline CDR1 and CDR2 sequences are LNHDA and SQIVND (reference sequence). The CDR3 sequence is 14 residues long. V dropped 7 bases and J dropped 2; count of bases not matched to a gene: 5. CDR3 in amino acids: CASISDRATDTQYF. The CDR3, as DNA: TGTGCCAGTATTTCGGACAGGGCCACAGATACGCAGTATTTT.

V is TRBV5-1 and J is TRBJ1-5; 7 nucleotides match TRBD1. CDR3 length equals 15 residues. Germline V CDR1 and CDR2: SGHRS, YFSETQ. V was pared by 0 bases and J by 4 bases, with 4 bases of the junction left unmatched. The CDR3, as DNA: TGCGCCAGCAGCTTGGGGGACAGACAGAATCAGCCCCAGCATTTT. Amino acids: CASSLGDRQNQPQHF.

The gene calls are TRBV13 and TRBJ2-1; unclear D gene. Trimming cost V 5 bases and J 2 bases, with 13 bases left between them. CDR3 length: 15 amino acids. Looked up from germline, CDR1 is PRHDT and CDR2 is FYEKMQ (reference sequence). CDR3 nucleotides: TGTGCCAGCAGCCCCTCCGGGTCCCCCTACAATGAGCAGTTCTTC. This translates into CASSPSGSPYNEQFF.

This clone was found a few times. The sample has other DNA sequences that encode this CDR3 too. The CDR3 region is CASSPDRNYGYTF. The CDR3 DNA sequence: TGTGCCAGCTCTCCCGACAGGAACTATGGCTACACCTTC. This chain links TRBV18 with TRBJ1-2; perhaps TRBD1 as D (6 bases). The CDR3 extends over 13 amino acids. Germline V gives CDR1 KGHSH, CDR2 LQKENI. V was cut by 6 bases and J by 2 bases, with 10 bases left in between.

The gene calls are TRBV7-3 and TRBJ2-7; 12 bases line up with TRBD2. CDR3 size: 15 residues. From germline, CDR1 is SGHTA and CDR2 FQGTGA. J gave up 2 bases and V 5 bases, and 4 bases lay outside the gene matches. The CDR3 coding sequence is TGTGCCAGCAGCGCCGGACTAGCGGGGCCCTACGAGCAGTACTTC. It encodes CASSAGLAGPYEQYF.

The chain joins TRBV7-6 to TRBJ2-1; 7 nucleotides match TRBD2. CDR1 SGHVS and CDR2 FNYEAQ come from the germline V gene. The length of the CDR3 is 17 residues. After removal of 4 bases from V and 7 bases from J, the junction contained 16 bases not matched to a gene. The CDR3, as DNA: TGTGCCAGCAGCTCCACCCGAAAGAGGGAGGGGTTAAATGAGCAGTTCTTC. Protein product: CASSSTRKREGLNEQFF.

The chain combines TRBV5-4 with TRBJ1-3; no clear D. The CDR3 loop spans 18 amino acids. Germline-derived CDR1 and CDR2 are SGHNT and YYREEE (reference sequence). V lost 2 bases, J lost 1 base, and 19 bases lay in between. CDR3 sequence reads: CASSFSLRRGGSGNTIYF. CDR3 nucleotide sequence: TGTGCCAGCAGCTTTTCCCTTCGACGGGGAGGATCTGGAAACACCATATATTTT.

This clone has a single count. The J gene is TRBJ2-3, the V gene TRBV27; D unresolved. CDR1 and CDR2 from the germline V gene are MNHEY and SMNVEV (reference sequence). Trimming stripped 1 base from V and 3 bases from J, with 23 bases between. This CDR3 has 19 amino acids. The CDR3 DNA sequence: TGTGCCAGCAGTTTATTTCCTCGTATTGGCGGATTTGTGACAGATACGCAGTATTTT. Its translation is CASSLFPRIGGFVTDTQYF.

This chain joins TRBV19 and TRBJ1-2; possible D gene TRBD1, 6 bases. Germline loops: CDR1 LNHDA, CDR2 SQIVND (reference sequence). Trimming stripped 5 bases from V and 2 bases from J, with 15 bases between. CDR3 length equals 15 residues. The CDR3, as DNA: TGTGCCAGTAGTCCCCATCTGCAGGGGAACTATGGCTACACCTTC. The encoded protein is CASSPHLQGNYGYTF.

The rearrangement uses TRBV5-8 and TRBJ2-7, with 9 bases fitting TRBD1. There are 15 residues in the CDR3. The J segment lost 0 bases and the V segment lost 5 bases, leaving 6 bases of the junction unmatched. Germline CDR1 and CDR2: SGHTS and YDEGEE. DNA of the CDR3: TGTGCCAGCAGTCCTGGGGACAGGGTCTCCTACGAGCAGTACTTC. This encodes CASSPGDRVSYEQYF.

CDR3: CAWSVLTTGTGGRGQYF. The CDR3 DNA reads as TGTGCCTGGAGTGTACTTACCACCGGGACAGGGGGTAGGGGCCAGTACTTC. The chain has TRBV30 and TRBJ2-5; 11 bases match TRBD1. The V and J ends lost 0 bases and 10 bases, in that order; junction bases with no gene match: 16. Germline loops: CDR1 GTSNPN, CDR2 SVGIG (reference sequence). The CDR3 is made up of 17 amino acids. The complete variable domain, with remaining parts taken from reference TRBV30 and TRBJ2-5, reads SQTIHQWPATLVQPVGSPLSLECTVEGTSNPNLYWYRQAAGRGLQLLFYSVGIGQISSEVPQNLSASRPQDRQFILSSKKLLLSDSGFYLCAWSVLTTGTGGRGQYFGPGTRLLVL.

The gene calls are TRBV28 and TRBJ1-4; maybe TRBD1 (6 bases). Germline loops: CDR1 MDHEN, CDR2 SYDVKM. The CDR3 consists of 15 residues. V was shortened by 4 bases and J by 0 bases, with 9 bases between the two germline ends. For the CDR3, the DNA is TGTGCCAGCAGTTACAACAGGGCAACTAATGAAAAACTGTTTTTT. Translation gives CASSYNRATNEKLFF.

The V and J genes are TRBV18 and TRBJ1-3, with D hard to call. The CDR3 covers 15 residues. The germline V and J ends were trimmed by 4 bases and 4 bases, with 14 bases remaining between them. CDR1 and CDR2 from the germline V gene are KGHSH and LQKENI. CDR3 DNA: TGTGCCAGCTCACGACTCCGGGAAGAAGGAAACACCATATATTTT. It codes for CASSRLREEGNTIYF.

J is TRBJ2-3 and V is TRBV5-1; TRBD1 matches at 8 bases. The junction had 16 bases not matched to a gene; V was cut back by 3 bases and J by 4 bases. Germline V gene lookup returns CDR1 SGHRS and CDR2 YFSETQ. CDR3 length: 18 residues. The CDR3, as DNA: TGCGCCAGCAGCTCTGGACAGGGAGGTCCCGTGGCCCCAGATACGCAGTATTTT. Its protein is CASSSGQGGPVAPDTQYF. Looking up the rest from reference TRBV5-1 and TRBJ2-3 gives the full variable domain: KAGVTQTPRYLIKTRGQQVTLSCSPISGHRSVSWYQQTPGQGLQFLFEYFSETQRNKGNFPGRFSGRQFSNSRSEMNVSTLELGDSALYLCASSSGQGGPVAPDTQYFGPGTRLTVL.

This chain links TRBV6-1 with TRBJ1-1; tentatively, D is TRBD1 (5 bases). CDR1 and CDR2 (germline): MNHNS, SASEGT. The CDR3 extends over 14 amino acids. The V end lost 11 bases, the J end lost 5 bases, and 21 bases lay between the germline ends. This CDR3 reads CAVQQVASGTEAFF. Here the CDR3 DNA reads TGTGCCGTACAACAGGTCGCGAGTGGTACTGAAGCTTTCTTT.